This TCR beta chain was identified in a study of T cells in Graves' hyperthyroidism and ophthalmopathy. Ten or more counts support this clonotype. Its antigen is unidentified. Study findings and constraints: Most clonotypes expanded in thyroid above 0.001 were likewise present in blood.

Amplified regions were TCR beta CDR3 sequences from RNA transcripts. The TCR CDR3 was amplified in a first-round RT-PCR using the HTBI primer set. From the multiplex PCR reads, TCRdb called clonotypes with MiXCR, one entry per CDR3 protein. The sample yields over 300,000 distinct CDR3 sequences, roughly an eighth seen once. Patients with uncontrolled infections, other autoimmune diseases, pregnancy or lactation were excluded. Diagnosing involved the use of clinical symptoms, serum thyroxine and TRAb, thyroid ultrasound and orbital computed tomography. Fresh 10 ml peripheral blood yielded PBMCs. The source material was blood. This receptor was identified in a woman aged 40 to 50 with Graves' ophthalmopathy.

The CDR3 sequence is CASSPIAGVVSNQPQHF. The CDR3 DNA follows: TGTGCCAGCAGCCCAATCGCAGGGGTCGTAAGCAATCAGCCCCAGCATTTT. The V gene is TRBV7-9, the J gene TRBJ1-5; tentative D call: TRBD1 (6 bases). The V gene's germline CDR1 is SEHNR and CDR2 FQNEAQ (reference sequence). V shed 5 bases and J shed 1 base, with 18 bases lying between them. The CDR3 covers 17 residues.